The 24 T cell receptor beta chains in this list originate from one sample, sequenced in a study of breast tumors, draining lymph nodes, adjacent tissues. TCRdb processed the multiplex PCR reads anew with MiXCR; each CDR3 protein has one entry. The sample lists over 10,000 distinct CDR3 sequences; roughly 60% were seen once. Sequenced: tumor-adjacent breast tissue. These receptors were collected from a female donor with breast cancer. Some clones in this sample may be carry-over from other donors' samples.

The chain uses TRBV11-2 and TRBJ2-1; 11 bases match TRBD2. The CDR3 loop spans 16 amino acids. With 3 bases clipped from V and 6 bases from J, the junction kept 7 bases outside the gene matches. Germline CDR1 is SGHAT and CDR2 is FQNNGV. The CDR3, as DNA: TGTGCCAGCAGCTTTGGGCGGCTAGCGGGGGGCAATGAGCAGTTCTTC. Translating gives CASSFGRLAGGNEQFF.

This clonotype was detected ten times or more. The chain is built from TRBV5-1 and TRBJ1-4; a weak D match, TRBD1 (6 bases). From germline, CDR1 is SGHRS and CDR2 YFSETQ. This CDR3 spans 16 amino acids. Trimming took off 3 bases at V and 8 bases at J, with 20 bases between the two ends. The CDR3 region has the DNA TGCGCCAGCAGCTGGGGGGGCACAGGGTCGGACGAAAAACTGTTTTTT. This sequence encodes CASSWGGTGSDEKLFF.

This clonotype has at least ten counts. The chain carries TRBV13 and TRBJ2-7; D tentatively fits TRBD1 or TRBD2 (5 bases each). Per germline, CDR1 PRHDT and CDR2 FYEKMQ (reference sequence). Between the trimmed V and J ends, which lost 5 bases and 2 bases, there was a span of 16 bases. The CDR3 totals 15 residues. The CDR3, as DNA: TGTGCCAGCAGCCGGCCCGGGACCGAGACCTACGAGCAGTACTTC. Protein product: CASSRPGTETYEQYF.

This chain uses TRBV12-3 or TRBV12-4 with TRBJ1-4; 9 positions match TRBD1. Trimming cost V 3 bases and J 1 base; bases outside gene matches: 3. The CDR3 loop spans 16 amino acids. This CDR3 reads CASSFYRGLTNEKLFF. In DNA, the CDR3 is TGTGCCAGCAGTTTCTACAGGGGGCTAACTAATGAAAAACTGTTTTTT.

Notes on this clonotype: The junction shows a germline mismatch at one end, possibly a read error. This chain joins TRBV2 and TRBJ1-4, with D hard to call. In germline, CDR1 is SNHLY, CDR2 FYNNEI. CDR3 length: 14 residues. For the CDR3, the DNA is TGTGCCAGCATGATACCTGCAACTAATGAAAAACCGTTTTTT. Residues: CASMIPATNEKPFF.

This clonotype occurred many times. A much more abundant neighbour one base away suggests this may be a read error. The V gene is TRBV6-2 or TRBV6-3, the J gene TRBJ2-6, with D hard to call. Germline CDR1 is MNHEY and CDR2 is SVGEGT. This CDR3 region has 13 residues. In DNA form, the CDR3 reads TGTGTCGCTGCACGCTCTGGGGCCAACGTCCTGACTTTC. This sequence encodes CVAARSGANVLTF.

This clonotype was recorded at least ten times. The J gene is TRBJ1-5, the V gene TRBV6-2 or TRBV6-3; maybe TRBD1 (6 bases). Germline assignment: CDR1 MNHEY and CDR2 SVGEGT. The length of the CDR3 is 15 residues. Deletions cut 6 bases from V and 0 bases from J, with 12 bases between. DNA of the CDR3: TGTGCCAGCAGATTGGCAGGGGCTAGCAATCAGCCCCAGCATTTT. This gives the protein CASRLAGASNQPQHF.

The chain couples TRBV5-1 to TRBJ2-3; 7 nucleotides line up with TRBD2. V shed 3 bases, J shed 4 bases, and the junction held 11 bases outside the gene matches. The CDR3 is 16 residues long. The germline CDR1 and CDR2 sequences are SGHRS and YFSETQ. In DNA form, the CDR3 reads TGCGCCAGCAGCTCGGAACTTGCGGGAGTGGCAGATACGCAGTATTTT. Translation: CASSSELAGVADTQYF.

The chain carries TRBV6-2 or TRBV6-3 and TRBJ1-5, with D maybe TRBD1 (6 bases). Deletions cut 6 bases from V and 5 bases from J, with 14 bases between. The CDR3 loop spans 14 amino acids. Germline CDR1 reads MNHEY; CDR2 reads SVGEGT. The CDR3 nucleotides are TGTGCCAGCAGCCCGGGGGCTGGACATCAGCCCCAGCATTTT. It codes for CASSPGAGHQPQHF.

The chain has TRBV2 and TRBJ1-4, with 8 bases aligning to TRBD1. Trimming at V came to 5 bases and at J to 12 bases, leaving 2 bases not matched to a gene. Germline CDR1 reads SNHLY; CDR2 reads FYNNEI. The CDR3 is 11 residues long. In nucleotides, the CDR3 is TGTGCCAGCAGTCCCAGGGGGCAACTGTTTTTT. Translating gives CASSPRGQLFF.

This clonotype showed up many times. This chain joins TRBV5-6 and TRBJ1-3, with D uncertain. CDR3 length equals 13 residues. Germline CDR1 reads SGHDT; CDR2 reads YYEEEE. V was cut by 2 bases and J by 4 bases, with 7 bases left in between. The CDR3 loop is CASSFGGGNTIYF. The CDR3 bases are TGTGCCAGCAGCTTTGGCGGAGGAAACACCATATATTTT.

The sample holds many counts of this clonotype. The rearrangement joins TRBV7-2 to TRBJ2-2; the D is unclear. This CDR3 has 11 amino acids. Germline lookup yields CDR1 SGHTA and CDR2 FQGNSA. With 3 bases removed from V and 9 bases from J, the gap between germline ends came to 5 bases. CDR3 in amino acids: CASSFFRELFF. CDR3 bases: TGTGCCAGCAGCTTTTTCCGGGAGCTGTTTTTT.

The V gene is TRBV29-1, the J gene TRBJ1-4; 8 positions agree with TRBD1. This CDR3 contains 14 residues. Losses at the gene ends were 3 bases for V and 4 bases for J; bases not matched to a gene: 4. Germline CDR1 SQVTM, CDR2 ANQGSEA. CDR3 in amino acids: CSVEGTGDNEKLFF. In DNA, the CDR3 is TGCAGCGTTGAGGGGACAGGTGATAATGAAAAACTGTTTTTT.

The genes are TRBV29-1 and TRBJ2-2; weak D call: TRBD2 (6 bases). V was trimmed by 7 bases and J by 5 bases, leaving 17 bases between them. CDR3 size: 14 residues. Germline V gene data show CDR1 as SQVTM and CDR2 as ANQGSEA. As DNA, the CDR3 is TGCAGCGGGAGACTAGGAGGGAGGACCGGGGAGCTGTTTTTT. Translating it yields CSGRLGGRTGELFF.

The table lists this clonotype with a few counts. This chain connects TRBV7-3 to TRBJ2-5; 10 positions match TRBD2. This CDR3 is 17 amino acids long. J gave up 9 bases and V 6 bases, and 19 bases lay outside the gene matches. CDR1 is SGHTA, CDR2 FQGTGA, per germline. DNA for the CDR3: TGTGCCAGCAGTAAAACCCCCAGCGGGAGGGCCGGGGAGCCCCAGTACTTC. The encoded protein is CASSKTPSGRAGEPQYF.

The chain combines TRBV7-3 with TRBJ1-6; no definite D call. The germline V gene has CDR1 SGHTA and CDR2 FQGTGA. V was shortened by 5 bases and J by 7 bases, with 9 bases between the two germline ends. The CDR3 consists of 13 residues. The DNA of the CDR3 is TGTGCCAGCAGCCCCAACAGAAATTCACCCCTCCACTTT. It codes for CASSPNRNSPLHF.

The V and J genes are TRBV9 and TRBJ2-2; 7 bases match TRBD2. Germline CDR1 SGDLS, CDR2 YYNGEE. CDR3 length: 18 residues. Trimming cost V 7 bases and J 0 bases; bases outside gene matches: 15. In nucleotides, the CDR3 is TGTGCCAGCTCCGGCCTAGCGGAGGTTCTATCGAACACCGGGGAGCTGTTTTTT. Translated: CASSGLAEVLSNTGELFF.

In DNA form, the CDR3 reads TGCAGCGTTGTCACGGGAAGGTTTACAGATACGCAGTATTTT. The encoded protein is CSVVTGRFTDTQYF. The chain employs TRBV29-1 and TRBJ2-3; weak D call: TRBD2 (5 bases). Trimming took off 4 bases at V and 3 bases at J, with 14 bases between the two ends. Germline V CDR1 and CDR2: SQVTM, ANQGSEA. The CDR3 runs 14 residues.

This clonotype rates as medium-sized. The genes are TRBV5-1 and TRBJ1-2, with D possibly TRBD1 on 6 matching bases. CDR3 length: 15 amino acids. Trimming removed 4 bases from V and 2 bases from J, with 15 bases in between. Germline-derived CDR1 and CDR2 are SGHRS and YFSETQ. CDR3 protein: CASSPTPDRNYGYTF. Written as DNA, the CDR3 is TGCGCCAGCAGCCCCACCCCCGACAGGAACTATGGCTACACCTTC. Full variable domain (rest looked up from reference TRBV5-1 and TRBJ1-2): KAGVTQTPRYLIKTRGQQVTLSCSPISGHRSVSWYQQTPGQGLQFLFEYFSETQRNKGNFPGRFSGRQFSNSRSEMNVSTLELGDSALYLCASSPTPDRNYGYTFGSGTRLTVV.

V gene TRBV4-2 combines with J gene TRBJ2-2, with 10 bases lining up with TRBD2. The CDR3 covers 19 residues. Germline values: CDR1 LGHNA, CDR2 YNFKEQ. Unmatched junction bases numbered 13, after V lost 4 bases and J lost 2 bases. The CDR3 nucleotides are TGTGCCAGCAGCCTCAGTGAGGCTAGCGGGGGCCCTAACACCGGGGAGCTGTTTTTT. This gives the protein CASSLSEASGGPNTGELFF.

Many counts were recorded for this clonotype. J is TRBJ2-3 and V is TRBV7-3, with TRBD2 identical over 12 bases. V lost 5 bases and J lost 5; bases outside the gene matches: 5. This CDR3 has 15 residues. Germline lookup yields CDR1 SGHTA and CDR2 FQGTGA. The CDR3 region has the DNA TGTGCCAGCAGCAGTCTAGCGGGGGGGCGAGATACGCAGTATTTT. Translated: CASSSLAGGRDTQYF.

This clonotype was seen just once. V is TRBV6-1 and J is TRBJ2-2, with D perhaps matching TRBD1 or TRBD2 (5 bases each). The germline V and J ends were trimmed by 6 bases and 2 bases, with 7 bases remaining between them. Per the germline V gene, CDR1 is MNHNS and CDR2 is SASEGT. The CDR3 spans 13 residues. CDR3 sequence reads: CASRGRNTGELFF. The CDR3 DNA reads TGTGCCAGCAGGGGACGCAACACCGGGGAGCTGTTTTTT.

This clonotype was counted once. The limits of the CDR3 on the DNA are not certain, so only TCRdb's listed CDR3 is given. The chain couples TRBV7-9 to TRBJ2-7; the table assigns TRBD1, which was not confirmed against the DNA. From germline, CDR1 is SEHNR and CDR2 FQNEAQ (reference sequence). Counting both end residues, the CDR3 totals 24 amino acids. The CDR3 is CASSLKGVSFYICSARGGPYEQYF.

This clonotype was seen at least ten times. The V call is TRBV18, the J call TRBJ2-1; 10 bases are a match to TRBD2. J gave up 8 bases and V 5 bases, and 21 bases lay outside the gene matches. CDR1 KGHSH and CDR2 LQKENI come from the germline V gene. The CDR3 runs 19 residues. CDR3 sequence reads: CASSDRFKVLAGLSDEQFF. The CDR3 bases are TGTGCCAGCTCAGACAGGTTTAAAGTACTAGCGGGGCTATCCGATGAGCAGTTCTTC.